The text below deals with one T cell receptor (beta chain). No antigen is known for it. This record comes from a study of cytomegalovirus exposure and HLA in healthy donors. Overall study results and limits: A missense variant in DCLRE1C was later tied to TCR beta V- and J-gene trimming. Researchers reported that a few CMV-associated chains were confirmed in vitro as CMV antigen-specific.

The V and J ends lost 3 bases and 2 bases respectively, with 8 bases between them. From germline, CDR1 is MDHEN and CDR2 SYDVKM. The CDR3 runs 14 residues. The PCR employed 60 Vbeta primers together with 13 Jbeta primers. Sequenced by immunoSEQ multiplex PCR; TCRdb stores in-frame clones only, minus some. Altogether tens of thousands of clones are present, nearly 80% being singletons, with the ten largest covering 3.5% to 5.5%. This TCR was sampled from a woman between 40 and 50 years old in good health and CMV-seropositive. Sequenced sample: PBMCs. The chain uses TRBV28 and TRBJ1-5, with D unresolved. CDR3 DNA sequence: TGTGCCAGCAGTTTCAGACACGGCAATCAGCCCCAGCATTTT. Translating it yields CASSFRHGNQPQHF.